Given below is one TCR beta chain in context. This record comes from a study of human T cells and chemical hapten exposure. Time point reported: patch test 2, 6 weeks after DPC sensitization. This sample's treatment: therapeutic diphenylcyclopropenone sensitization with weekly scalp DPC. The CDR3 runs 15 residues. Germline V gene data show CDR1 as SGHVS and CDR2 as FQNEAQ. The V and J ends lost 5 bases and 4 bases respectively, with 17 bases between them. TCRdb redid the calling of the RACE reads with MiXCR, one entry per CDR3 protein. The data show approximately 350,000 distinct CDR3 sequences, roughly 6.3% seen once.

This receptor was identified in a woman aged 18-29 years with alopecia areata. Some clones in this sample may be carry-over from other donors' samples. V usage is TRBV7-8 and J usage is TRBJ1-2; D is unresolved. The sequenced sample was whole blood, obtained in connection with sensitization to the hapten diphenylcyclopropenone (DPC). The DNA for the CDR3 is TGTGCCAGCAGCCCTAGGGCCCCGAAAGGCTATGGCTACACCTTC. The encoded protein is CASSPRAPKGYGYTF.